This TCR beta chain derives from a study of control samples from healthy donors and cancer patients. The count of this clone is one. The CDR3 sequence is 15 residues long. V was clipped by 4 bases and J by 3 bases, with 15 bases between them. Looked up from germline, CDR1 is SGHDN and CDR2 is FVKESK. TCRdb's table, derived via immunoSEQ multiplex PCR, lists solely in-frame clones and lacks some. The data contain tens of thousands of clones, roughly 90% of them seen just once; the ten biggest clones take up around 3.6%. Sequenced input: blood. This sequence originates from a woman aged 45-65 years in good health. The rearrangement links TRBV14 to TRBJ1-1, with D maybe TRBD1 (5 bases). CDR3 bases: TGTGCCAGCAGCCGGCTTGGGCAGGGAGACACTGAAGCTTTCTTT. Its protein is CASSRLGQGDTEAFF.